These 25 T cell receptor beta chains came from one sample sequenced in a study of glioma-infiltrating T cells. The iRepertoire nested amplicon-rescue multiplex PCR amplified TCR alpha and beta CDR3s from RNA. TCRdb recomputed calls from the multiplex PCR reads with MiXCR, one row per CDR3 protein. The top ten clones hold around 18% of a sample with about 140,000 distinct CDR3 sequences, 39% of them seen once. The specimen was glioma tissue, nonneoplastic brain tissue, or PBMCs (not recorded which). The receptors shown here come from a human donor with low-grade glioma or glioblastoma, undergoing nonglioma brain surgery, or in good health (not recorded which).

Turning to this clonotype: A junction boundary mismatches the germline segment, possibly from a read error. This chain connects TRBV12-3 or TRBV12-4 to TRBJ2-5; D unresolved. This CDR3 contains 12 residues. The CDR3 DNA sequence: TGTGCGAGCAGTTTCGCCCCCGAGACCCAGTACTTC. Protein sequence: CASSFAPETQYF.

This chain connects TRBV2 to TRBJ2-3; 8 positions agree with TRBD2. The CDR3 runs 13 residues. In germline, CDR1 is SNHLY, CDR2 FYNNEI. CDR3 sequence (DNA): TGTGTTAGTCTCTCGGGGGGGTCAGATACGCAGTATTTT. This sequence encodes CVSLSGGSDTQYF. The variable domain in full, completed from reference TRBV2 and TRBJ2-3, reads EPEVTQTPSHQVTQMGQEVILRCVPISNHLYFYWYRQILGQKVEFLVSFYNNEISEKSEIFDDQFSVERPDGSNFTLKIRSTKLEDSAMYFCVSLSGGSDTQYFGPGTRLTVL.

This clonotype has only one observation. V is TRBV6-2 or TRBV6-3 and J is TRBJ2-3, with 9 bases that match TRBD1. CDR1 MNHEY and CDR2 SVGEGT come from the germline V gene. The CDR3 is 14 residues long. V lost 7 bases and J lost 4; bases outside the gene matches: 6. The CDR3 nucleotides are TGTGCCAGCACCAGGGACAGGGTCTCAGATACGCAGTATTTT. Encoded protein: CASTRDRVSDTQYF.

This clonotype was picked up many times. The rearrangement joins TRBV27 to TRBJ2-1; D possibly matches TRBD1 or TRBD2 (5 bases each). The CDR3 runs to 12 residues. The V and J ends lost 5 bases and 7 bases respectively, with 9 bases between them. Germline V gives CDR1 MNHEY, CDR2 SMNVEV (reference sequence). CDR3 coding DNA: TGTGCCAGCAGTACTGGGGGTAATGAGCAGTTCTTC. This encodes CASSTGGNEQFF.

The V gene is TRBV3-1, the J gene TRBJ2-5, with 14 positions matching TRBD2. The germline gives CDR1 LGHDT, CDR2 YNNKEL (reference sequence). The V segment lost 4 bases and the J segment 2 bases; nucleotides outside the gene matches: 9. The CDR3 extends over 18 amino acids. In DNA, the CDR3 is TGTGCCAGCAGCCGTCGGACTAGCGGGGGGTCCCCGCAAGAGACCCAGTACTTC. It yields the protein CASSRRTSGGSPQETQYF.

Details on this clonotype: One end of the junction fails to match germline, which may point to a read error. The rearrangement uses TRBV5-1 and TRBJ1-1; 8 bases are a match to TRBD1. Germline CDR1 and CDR2: SGHRS and YFSETQ. The CDR3 extends over 15 amino acids. The CDR3 here is CVSSVAGTGNTEAFF. In nucleotides, the CDR3 is TGCGTCAGCAGCGTGGCCGGGACAGGGAACACTGAAGCTTTCTTT.

The chain couples TRBV7-2 to TRBJ2-3; weak D call: TRBD1 (5 bases). V lost 3 bases and J lost 14, with 15 bases in between. Germline V gives CDR1 SGHTA, CDR2 FQGNSA. The CDR3 covers 12 residues. The CDR3, as DNA: TGTGCCAGCAGCTTGTGGGGCCAGATGTTGTATTTT. Its translation: CASSLWGQMLYF. Complete variable domain (other parts from reference TRBV7-2 and TRBJ2-3): GAGVSQSPSNKVTEKGKDVELRCDPISGHTALYWYRQSLGQGLEFLIYFQGNSAPDKSGLPSDRFSAERTGGSVSTLTIQRTQQEDSAVYLCASSLWGQMLYFGPGTRLTVL.

Here the CDR3 DNA reads TGTGCCAGCTTTACTAGCGGGATACGATCCTACGAGCAGTACTTC. It is translated as CASFTSGIRSYEQYF. The chain recombines TRBV6-6 with TRBJ2-7, with 10 bases identical to TRBD2. The CDR3 spans 15 residues. The germline V gene encodes CDR1 MNHNY and CDR2 SVGAGI (reference sequence). Unmatched junction bases numbered 8, after V lost 8 bases and J lost 1 base.

Worth noting for this clonotype: Since no conserved phenylalanine or tryptophan closes the CDR3, a read error is the likely cause. The chain is built from TRBV25-1 and TRBJ2-2, with D unresolved. The CDR3 sequence is 14 residues long. Germline V CDR1 and CDR2: MGHDK, SYGVNS. V lost 4 bases to trimming and J lost 0 bases, with 6 bases between them. DNA for the CDR3: TGTGCCAGCAGTGCCAGTTCGAACACCGGGGAGCTGTTTCTT. This encodes CASSASSNTGELFL.

The V and J genes are TRBV7-9 and TRBJ1-1, with 8 positions matching TRBD1. CDR3 size: 15 residues. From germline, CDR1 is SEHNR and CDR2 FQNEAQ (reference sequence). Losses at the gene ends were 5 bases for V and 1 base for J; bases not matched to a gene: 6. CDR3 region: CASSPTGEPNTEAFF. The DNA for the CDR3 is TGTGCCAGCAGCCCGACAGGGGAGCCGAACACTGAAGCTTTCTTT.

The chain combines TRBV7-3 with TRBJ2-5, with D tentatively TRBD2 (6 bases). The length of the CDR3 is 15 residues. V gave up 1 base and J gave up 2 bases, with 11 bases separating them. Germline loops: CDR1 SGHTA, CDR2 FQGTGA. The CDR3 DNA reads as TGTGCCAGCAGCTTAATTCCGGGAGTTCAAGAGACCCAGTACTTC. Residues: CASSLIPGVQETQYF.

This clonotype was counted between two and nine times. The V gene is TRBV7-2, the J gene TRBJ2-3; D is unclear. The CDR3 has 14 amino acids. The germline gives CDR1 SGHTA, CDR2 FQGNSA. Trimming took off 2 bases at V and 5 bases at J, with 11 bases between the two ends. CDR3 region: CASSLLRSGDTQYF. The CDR3 nucleotides read TGTGCCAGCAGCTTACTAAGGTCGGGAGATACGCAGTATTTT.

This clonotype was counted a single time. This chain connects TRBV7-2 to TRBJ2-1; 8 nucleotides align to TRBD2. The CDR3 extends over 14 amino acids. Unmatched junction bases numbered 6, after V lost 1 base and J lost 10 bases. Germline V lookup: CDR1 SGHTA, CDR2 FQGNSA. In DNA form, the CDR3 reads TGTGCCAGCAGCTTAGTTAGCGGGAATAGCGAGCAGTTCTTC. Encoded protein: CASSLVSGNSEQFF.

This clonotype came up a few times. J is TRBJ2-3 and V is TRBV7-2; D not resolved. CDR1 is SGHTA and CDR2 is FQGNSA in the germline V gene. This CDR3 comprises 13 residues. V lost 5 bases, J lost 1 base, and 7 bases lay in between. In DNA form, the CDR3 reads TGTGCCAGCAGCCCCAGTGGCACAGATACGCAGTATTTT. This encodes CASSPSGTDTQYF.

This clonotype was recorded a few times. This chain connects TRBV15 to TRBJ1-1; D remains ambiguous. The V and J ends lost 0 bases and 10 bases respectively, with 15 bases between them. This CDR3 comprises 14 residues. Looked up from germline, CDR1 is LNHNV and CDR2 is YYDKDF (reference sequence). Here the CDR3 reads CATSRDWARRGAFF. CDR3 sequence (DNA): TGTGCCACCAGCAGAGATTGGGCCCGGCGGGGAGCTTTCTTT. The full variable domain, with the rest looked up from reference TRBV15 and TRBJ1-1, is DAMVIQNPRYQVTQFGKPVTLSCSQTLNHNVMYWYQQKSSQAPKLLFHYYDKDFNNEADTPDNFQSRRPNTSFCFLDIRSPGLGDTAMYLCATSRDWARRGAFFGQGTRLTVV.

This clonotype turned up a few times. CDR3 residues: CASSRYEQGGSPLHF. The CDR3 coding sequence is TGTGCCAGCAGCCGATACGAACAGGGAGGTTCACCCCTCCACTTT. The rearrangement joins TRBV6-1 to TRBJ1-6, with a weak D call TRBD1 (6 bases). Trimming removed 6 bases at V and 9 bases at J, with 18 bases between. The CDR3 consists of 15 residues. Germline values: CDR1 MNHNS, CDR2 SASEGT.

The chain links TRBV7-2 to TRBJ1-1; D gene ambiguous. Trimming removed 4 bases at V and 4 bases at J, with 13 bases between. The germline V gene encodes CDR1 SGHTA and CDR2 FQGNSA. CDR3 length: 14 amino acids. In nucleotides, the CDR3 is TGTGCCAGCAGCTCTGCGTCCCGGGGCACTGAAGCTTTCTTT. This codes for CASSSASRGTEAFF.

Notes on this clonotype: Mismatch with germline at one junction end may stem from a read error. The rearrangement links TRBV5-1 to TRBJ2-5, with 7 bases lining up with TRBD1. This CDR3 comprises 16 residues. Germline-derived CDR1 and CDR2 are SGHRS and YFSETQ. CDR3 amino acids: CARSTTFPGQQETQYF. CDR3 in DNA: TGCGCCCGCAGCACCACTTTCCCGGGACAGCAAGAGACCCAGTACTTC.

This clonotype was counted only a few times. The chain couples TRBV6-1 to TRBJ1-1; D remains unclear. The CDR3 totals 13 residues. V lost 5 bases to trimming and J lost 0 bases, with 7 bases between them. Germline CDR1 is MNHNS and CDR2 is SASEGT. CDR3 loop: CASSPNMNTEAFF. Here the CDR3 DNA reads TGTGCCAGCAGTCCGAACATGAACACTGAAGCTTTCTTT.

This clonotype was picked up many times. This rearrangement joins TRBV6-1 to TRBJ2-1; the D is unclear. Germline CDR1 and CDR2: MNHNS and SASEGT. This CDR3 region has 11 residues. V shed 6 bases and J shed 8 bases, with 8 bases lying between them. The CDR3: CASREHYEQFF. The CDR3 DNA reads TGTGCCAGCAGGGAGCATTATGAGCAGTTCTTC.

This rearrangement joins TRBV15 to TRBJ2-2; 9 positions match TRBD1. Germline V CDR1 and CDR2: LNHNV, YYDKDF (reference sequence). V lost 3 bases, J lost 8 bases, and 7 bases stayed unmatched. The CDR3 sequence is 15 residues long. This CDR3 is CATSRDRGFTGELFF. The CDR3, as DNA: TGTGCCACCAGCAGGGACAGGGGATTCACAGGGGAGCTGTTTTTT.

The chain employs TRBV10-3 and TRBJ2-4; D is uncertain. Between the trimmed V and J ends, which lost 3 bases and 6 bases, there was a span of 6 bases. The CDR3 runs 12 residues. Germline CDR1 is ENHRY and CDR2 is SYGVKD. CDR3 region: CAISDEVNIQYF. CDR3 DNA: TGTGCCATCAGTGACGAAGTAAACATTCAGTACTTC.

V gene TRBV6-2 or TRBV6-3 combines with J gene TRBJ1-1; D uncertain. Germline-derived CDR1 and CDR2 are MNHEY and SVGEGT. V shed 0 bases and J shed 3 bases, with 14 bases lying between them. The CDR3 totals 16 residues. CDR3 protein: CASSYSFSLGDTEAFF. In DNA form, the CDR3 reads TGTGCCAGCAGTTACTCGTTTAGCCTCGGGGACACTGAAGCTTTCTTT.

The table lists this clonotype with a few counts. The genes are TRBV28 and TRBJ2-1; D is perhaps TRBD1 (6 bases). Germline V gene sequence: CDR1 MDHEN, CDR2 SYDVKM. V lost 5 bases to trimming and J lost 8 bases, with 16 bases between them. This CDR3 spans 14 amino acids. The chain's CDR3 is CASSPPGRGYEQFF. DNA for the CDR3: TGTGCCAGCAGTCCCCCCGGCAGGGGCTATGAGCAGTTCTTC.

As to this clonotype: A much larger clone sits a single nucleotide away, making a read error possible. The chain carries TRBV28 and TRBJ1-5; 8 positions match TRBD1. J lost 5 bases, V lost 6 bases, and 6 bases had no gene match. CDR1 MDHEN and CDR2 SYDVKM come from the germline V gene. The CDR3 is 14 residues long. The CDR3 region is CASRPGQGHQPQHF. CDR3 in DNA: TGTGCCAGCAGGCCCGGACAGGGCCATCAGCCCCAGCATTTT. The whole variable domain, remainder taken from reference TRBV28 and TRBJ1-5, is DVKVTQSSRYLVKRTGEKVFLECVQDMDHENMFWYRQDPGLGLRLIYFSYDVKMKEKGDIPEGYSVSREKKERFSLILESASTNQTSMYLCASRPGQGHQPQHFGDGTRLSIL.